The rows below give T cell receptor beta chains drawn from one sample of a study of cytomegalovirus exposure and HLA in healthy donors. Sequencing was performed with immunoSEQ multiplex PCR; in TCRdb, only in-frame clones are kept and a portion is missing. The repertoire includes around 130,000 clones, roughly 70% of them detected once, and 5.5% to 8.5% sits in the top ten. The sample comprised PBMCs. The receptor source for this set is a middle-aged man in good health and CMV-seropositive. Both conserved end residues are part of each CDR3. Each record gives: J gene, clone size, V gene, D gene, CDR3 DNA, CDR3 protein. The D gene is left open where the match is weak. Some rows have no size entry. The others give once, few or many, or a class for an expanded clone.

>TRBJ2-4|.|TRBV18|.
TGTGCCAGCTCACCACCGGTTACAGTAAACATTCAGTACTTC
CASSPPVTVNIQYF
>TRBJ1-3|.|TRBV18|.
TGTGCCAGCTCGACAGGCATGGGGAACACCATATATTTT
CASSTGMGNTIYF
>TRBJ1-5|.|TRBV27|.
TGTGCCAGCAGACGGGCCGTAGGGGATCAGCCCCAGCATTTT
CASRRAVGDQPQHF
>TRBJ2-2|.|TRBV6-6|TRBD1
TGTGCCAGCAGGAGGGACAGGGCGAACACCGGGGAGCTGTTTTTT
CASRRDRANTGELFF
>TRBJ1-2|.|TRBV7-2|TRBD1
TGTGCCAGCAGCTTAAGGAGGCCAGGGGGCTATGGCTACACCTTC
CASSLRRPGGYGYTF
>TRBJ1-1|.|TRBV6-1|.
TGTGCCAGCAGTGAAGCATCGAGAAGCCTGGGGGGTACTGAAGCTTTCTTT
CASSEASRSLGGTEAFF
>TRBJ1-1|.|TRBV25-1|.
TGTGCCAGCAGTGACTCGATGAAGGGACATCTGAACACTGAAGCTTTCTTT
CASSDSMKGHLNTEAFF
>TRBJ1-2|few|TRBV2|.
TGTGCCAGCAGTGAGGGGGGGCGGATTGCCTATGGCTACACCTTC
CASSEGGRIAYGYTF
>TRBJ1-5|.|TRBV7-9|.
TGTGCCAGCAGCTTTACGGTAAGTCCAGGGGATTGCAATCAGCCCCAGCATTTT
CASSFTVSPGDCNQPQHF
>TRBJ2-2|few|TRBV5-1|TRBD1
TGCGCCAGCAGCCCTATGGGACAGGGGAAGGCCGGGGAGCTGTTTTTT
CASSPMGQGKAGELFF
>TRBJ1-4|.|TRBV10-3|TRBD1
TGTGCCATCAGCTCGTCCCCGGGACAGGGGGCTGCAACTAATGAAAAACTGTTTTTT
CAISSSPGQGAATNEKLFF
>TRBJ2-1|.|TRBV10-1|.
TGCGCCAGCAGTGAGGGCAGGGCCGCCTACAATGAGCAGTTCTTC
CASSEGRAAYNEQFF
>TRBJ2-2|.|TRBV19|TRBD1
TGTGCCAGTGGCTCGGACAGGCTAACCGGGGAGCTGTTTTTT
CASGSDRLTGELFF
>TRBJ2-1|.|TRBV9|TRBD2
TGTGCCAGCAGCGTCTCGCCTAGCGGGGGTTACAATGAGCAGTTCTTC
CASSVSPSGGYNEQFF
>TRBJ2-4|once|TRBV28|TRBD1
TGTGCCAGCAGTTCGGACAGGGGGATTCAGTACTTC
CASSSDRGIQYF